This T cell receptor (beta chain) derives from a study of CD8 T cells in ankylosing spondylitis. One entry per CDR3 protein, called by TCRdb with MiXCR from the 5' RACE reads. The sample has fewer than 250,000 distinct CDR3 sequences, under 12% seen once; the top ten hold about 20%. Study-level results: It was reported that disease-linked clones were significantly enriched in matched ankylosing spondylitis synovial fluid. Roughly eight highly homologous variants formed a TCR beta motif that appeared characteristic of ankylosing spondylitis blood.

A remark on this clonotype: Its cognate antigen is unknown.

The V segment lost 6 bases and the J segment 3 bases; nucleotides outside the gene matches: 4. This CDR3 is built from 15 residues. Germline CDR1 and CDR2: MNHNS and SASEGT. What was sequenced was blood, either unsorted or a sorted T cell fraction (not recorded which). The TCR comes from a male donor with ankylosing spondylitis or in good health (not recorded which). The V call is TRBV6-1, the J call TRBJ2-5; 13 bases map to TRBD2. The CDR3 protein is CASSRTSGGEETQYF. The CDR3 DNA reads TGTGCCAGCAGCCGAACTAGCGGGGGGGAAGAGACCCAGTACTTC.